One and the same sample provided the 23 T cell receptor beta chains below, sequenced in a study of radiation and T cells in renal cell carcinoma. Time point defined: baseline pretreatment blood. Regarding treatment: 15 Gy SBRT to primary tumor, nephrectomy 4 weeks later. Generated by immunoSEQ multiplex PCR, the TCRdb table keeps only in-frame clones and is missing some. Among 95,000 or so clones listed, about 86% were seen once. This specimen consisted of blood, obtained from a patient whose treatment included radiotherapy and nephrectomy. These receptors originate from a man aged 50-60 years with renal cell carcinoma.

This clone was detected once. The chain employs TRBV18 and TRBJ1-3; possibly TRBD1 for D (5 bases). The CDR3 consists of 15 residues. Germline CDR1 and CDR2: KGHSH and LQKENI. V was pared by 2 bases and J by 0 bases, with 8 bases between. CDR3 amino acids: CASSPGTSSGNTIYF. In nucleotides, the CDR3 is TGTGCCAGCTCACCAGGGACGAGCTCTGGAAACACCATATATTTT.

The gene calls are TRBV10-3 and TRBJ2-5, with D perhaps TRBD1 or TRBD2 (5 bases each). The J call could be wrong; TRBJ2-7 is a better fit for the DNA end. The CDR3 is made up of 13 amino acids. The V gene's germline CDR1 is ENHRY and CDR2 SYGVKD. The CDR3 DNA sequence: TGTGCCATCAGTGGCACGGGGCCTTACGAGCAGTACTTC. It encodes CAISGTGPYEQYF.

The gene calls are TRBV28 and TRBJ2-5, with 10 bases that match TRBD2. In germline, CDR1 is MDHEN, CDR2 SYDVKM. Unmatched junction bases numbered 9, after V lost 3 bases and J lost 2 bases. The CDR3 covers 17 residues. This CDR3 reads CASSFGLAGGRQETQYF. Written as DNA, the CDR3 is TGTGCCAGCAGTTTTGGATTAGCGGGGGGCCGTCAAGAGACCCAGTACTTC.

The gene calls are TRBV15 and TRBJ1-2; D remains unclear. The germline V and J ends were trimmed by 0 bases and 2 bases, with 7 bases remaining between them. CDR3 length: 14 residues. CDR1 LNHNV and CDR2 YYDKDF come from the germline V gene (reference sequence). The CDR3 DNA reads as TGTGCCACCAGCAGAGATTTGGGAAACTATGGCTACACCTTC. Translation gives CATSRDLGNYGYTF.

J is TRBJ1-1 and V is TRBV28; D is possibly TRBD1 (5 bases). The CDR3 length is 14 residues. V dropped 3 bases and J dropped 2 bases, with 10 bases sitting between them. CDR1 and CDR2 from the germline V gene are MDHEN and SYDVKM. CDR3 protein: CASSLIDRNTEAFF. The DNA for the CDR3 is TGTGCCAGCAGTTTGATCGACAGAAACACTGAAGCTTTCTTT.

The chain recombines TRBV28 with TRBJ2-5; 13 bases line up with TRBD2. The CDR3 is 17 residues long. Germline V lookup: CDR1 MDHEN, CDR2 SYDVKM. The V segment lost 6 bases and the J segment 2 bases; nucleotides outside the gene matches: 9. CDR3 region: CASSSLRLAGGQETQYF. CDR3 coding DNA: TGTGCCAGCAGCTCCCTCCGACTAGCGGGAGGACAAGAGACCCAGTACTTC.

Only a few counts were recorded for this clone. The chain couples TRBV30 to TRBJ1-1; D call uncertain. Trimming removed 4 bases at V and 4 bases at J, with 7 bases between. In germline, CDR1 is GTSNPN, CDR2 SVGIG (reference sequence). CDR3 length: 11 residues. The DNA for the CDR3 is TGTGCCTGGACCCAGACCACTGAAGCTTTCTTT. Its protein is CAWTQTTEAFF.

For the CDR3, the DNA is TGTGCCAGCTCACCACTAACCGGGACAGGAGCAAACACTGAAGCTTTCTTT. This translates into CASSPLTGTGANTEAFF. V and J are TRBV18 and TRBJ1-1; 8 bases align to TRBD1. CDR3 length equals 17 residues. Germline lookup yields CDR1 KGHSH and CDR2 LQKENI. J lost 2 bases, V lost 1 base, and 9 bases had no gene match.

This sequence joins TRBV2 and TRBJ2-1, with 7 positions matching TRBD1. CDR3 length equals 14 residues. V lost 10 bases and J lost 5; bases outside the gene matches: 11. CDR1 and CDR2 (germline): SNHLY, FYNNEI. The CDR3 bases are TGTGCCACCAGGGGGACAGAGTTTAACAATGAGCAGTTCTTC. Translated, it gives CATRGTEFNNEQFF.

The CDR3 sequence is CSVEKDSNYEQYF. In DNA form, the CDR3 reads TGCAGCGTTGAGAAGGACAGCAACTACGAGCAGTACTTC. The V call is TRBV29-1, the J call TRBJ2-5; perhaps TRBD1 as D (6 bases). The J call may not be correct, given that the DNA end is closer to TRBJ2-7. Germline lookup yields CDR1 SQVTM and CDR2 ANQGSEA. CDR3 size: 13 residues.

The rearrangement uses TRBV28 and TRBJ1-5, with D hard to call. V lost 3 bases to trimming and J lost 5 bases, with 11 bases between them. CDR3 length equals 14 residues. Per the germline V gene, CDR1 is MDHEN and CDR2 is SYDVKM. CDR3 residues: CASSLRLGDQPQHF. DNA of the CDR3: TGTGCCAGCAGTTTGCGATTGGGAGATCAGCCCCAGCATTTT.

The gene calls are TRBV6-5 and TRBJ1-2, with 9 bases that match TRBD1. The V gene's germline CDR1 is MNHEY and CDR2 SVGAGI. The V segment lost 2 bases and the J segment 8 bases; nucleotides outside the gene matches: 6. The CDR3 is made up of 14 amino acids. The CDR3 is CASSYRQGVGGYTF. As DNA, the CDR3 is TGTGCCAGCAGTTACCGACAGGGGGTCGGGGGCTACACCTTC.

The chain joins TRBV9 to TRBJ2-3; D remains unclear. CDR1 is SGDLS, CDR2 YYNGEE, per germline. Trimming removed 0 bases at V and 1 base at J, with 18 bases between. CDR3 length equals 18 residues. The CDR3 DNA reads as TGTGCCAGCAGCGTAGCCATCACACAAGTCTCGGGCACAGATACGCAGTATTTT. Its translation: CASSVAITQVSGTDTQYF.

The V call is TRBV7-6, the J call TRBJ1-2; a weak D match, TRBD1 (5 bases). The CDR3 is 15 amino acids. Germline V CDR1 and CDR2: SGHVS, FNYEAQ. V dropped 5 bases and J dropped 8 bases, with 21 bases sitting between them. The CDR3 reads CASSPGGGEARGYTF. CDR3 in DNA: TGTGCCAGCAGCCCAGGCGGGGGGGAGGCAAGAGGCTACACCTTC.

The V and J genes are TRBV5-1 and TRBJ1-4, with D perhaps matching TRBD1 (6 bases). Germline V gene sequence: CDR1 SGHRS, CDR2 YFSETQ. The ends were cut back, 4 bases at V and 8 bases at J, with 15 bases in the middle. The CDR3 length is 14 residues. The DNA for the CDR3 is TGCGCCAGCAGCGCGGACAGCCTTATGGAAAAACTGTTTTTT. Encoded protein: CASSADSLMEKLFF.

The genes are TRBV29-1 and TRBJ2-7, with 10 bases identical to TRBD1. The V gene end was trimmed by 5 bases and the J gene end by 6 bases; junction bases not matched to a gene: 7. The CDR3 has 13 amino acids. Germline V lookup: CDR1 SQVTM, CDR2 ANQGSEA. The CDR3 coding sequence is TGCAGCGTTTCACGGGACAGGGGCTTCGAGCAGTACTTC. Translation: CSVSRDRGFEQYF.

This rearrangement joins TRBV6-6 to TRBJ2-3; a possible D gene is TRBD2 (6 bases). Germline V gene lookup returns CDR1 MNHNY and CDR2 SVGAGI (reference sequence). CDR3 length: 13 residues. V lost 7 bases, J lost 0 bases, and 8 bases lay in between. DNA of the CDR3: TGTGCCAGCATGGGACTGAGCACAGATACGCAGTATTTT. Amino acid sequence: CASMGLSTDTQYF.

The chain employs TRBV6-4 and TRBJ2-1; TRBD2 aligns across 11 bases. The germline CDR1 and CDR2 sequences are MRHNA and SNTAGT. The CDR3 is made up of 14 amino acids. The trim removed 3 bases at V and 8 bases at J, leaving 3 bases unmatched. CDR3 in amino acids: CASSETSGSDEQFF. The CDR3 DNA follows: TGTGCCAGCAGTGAAACTAGCGGGAGTGATGAGCAGTTCTTC.

The J gene is TRBJ1-1, the V gene TRBV7-2; TRBD1 agrees at 10 bases. CDR1 is SGHTA and CDR2 is FQGNSA in the germline V gene. The CDR3 is 14 residues long. With V trimmed by 5 bases and J by 3 bases, 3 bases remained unmatched. The CDR3 DNA reads TGTGCCAGCAGCGTTGACAGGGGGCACACTGAAGCTTTCTTT. Residues: CASSVDRGHTEAFF.

V is TRBV5-1 and J is TRBJ2-5, with 8 bases fitting TRBD2. J lost 4 bases, V lost 5 bases, and 7 bases had no gene match. The CDR3 sequence is 14 residues long. From germline, CDR1 is SGHRS and CDR2 YFSETQ. This chain's CDR3 is CASSRRGVRETQYF. The CDR3 nucleotides are TGCGCCAGCAGTCGGCGGGGGGTACGAGAGACCCAGTACTTC.

The chain has TRBV2 and TRBJ1-2; weak D call: TRBD1 (5 bases). Germline V lookup: CDR1 SNHLY, CDR2 FYNNEI. The ends were cut back, 2 bases at V and 7 bases at J, with 14 bases in the middle. The CDR3 has 14 residues. The CDR3 DNA reads as TGTGCCAGCAGTGAATCCGGAGGGGACCGTGGCTACACCTTC. This translates into CASSESGGDRGYTF.

This chain connects TRBV5-1 to TRBJ1-4, with a tentative D call TRBD1 (5 bases). Germline V gene lookup returns CDR1 SGHRS and CDR2 YFSETQ. Trimming cost V 4 bases and J 8 bases, with 21 bases left between them. The CDR3 length is 16 residues. In nucleotides, the CDR3 is TGCGCCAGCAGCCCGGGTCGGGGGTATGTTGTCGAAAAACTGTTTTTT. It codes for CASSPGRGYVVEKLFF.

A few counts support this clone. The chain recombines TRBV4-3 with TRBJ2-7; the match to TRBD2 covers 9 bases. The germline CDR1 and CDR2 sequences are LGHNA and YSLEER. This CDR3 has 16 residues. After removal of 0 bases from V and 2 bases from J, the junction contained 5 bases not matched to a gene. The CDR3 DNA is TGCGCCAGCAGCCAAGATCAAGCGGGGGGCACCTACGAGCAGTACTTC. As protein: CASSQDQAGGTYEQYF.